A selection of T cell receptor beta chains follows, all from one sample in a study of monozygotic twins with inflammatory bowel disease. One entry per CDR3 protein, without DNA, is what TCRdb gives after re-calling the 5' RACE reads. The specimen's table records roughly 170,000 distinct CDR3 sequences. Sequenced input: blood. The receptors were gathered from a human donor with ulcerative colitis or Crohn's disease, or a healthy co-twin of an affected twin (not recorded which). Both conserved end residues are part of each CDR3.

>TRBV7-9|TRBJ2-1
CASSLLRDRGLRGEQFF
>TRBV20-1|TRBJ1-2
CSAPRTGTYGYTF
>TRBV20-1|TRBJ2-5
CSASRMPGETQYF
>TRBV5-1|TRBJ1-1
CASSLGAGTTEAFF
>TRBV29-1|TRBJ2-7
CSVGGQGAYEQYF
>TRBV29-1|TRBJ1-2
CSADPRDYGYTF
>TRBV7-9|TRBJ2-5
CASSMRRDTRETQYF
>TRBV29-1|TRBJ2-5
CSVDGRLAGNKETQYF
>TRBV12-3/TRBV12-4|TRBJ1-6
CASSSRQGGSPLHF
>TRBV28|TRBJ2-3
CASSSPPRDNTQYF
>TRBV30|TRBJ1-1
CAWSAYLGRLNTEAFF
>TRBV6-2/TRBV6-3|TRBJ2-1
CASSVGGGWNEQFF
>TRBV5-1|TRBJ2-3
CASSLDLSDTQYF
>TRBV19|TRBJ1-5
CASSIEGGNQPQHF
>TRBV20-1|TRBJ2-3
CSADHSGGVATQYF
>TRBV29-1|TRBJ2-3
CSVERGTDTQYF
>TRBV5-1|TRBJ1-1
CASSLEASHRGAEAFF
>TRBV3-1|TRBJ2-7
CASSPRAAGYEQYF
>TRBV7-2|TRBJ1-2
CASSLERTVRGYTF
>TRBV4-1|TRBJ1-5
CASSPRQTNQPQHF
>TRBV10-3|TRBJ1-6
CAIKGESSYNSPLHF
>TRBV7-9|TRBJ2-7
CASSLGPPGLAGIEQYF
>TRBV7-9|TRBJ2-2
CASSPVLGLGTGELFF
>TRBV5-1|TRBJ2-2
CASSNRDRGNTGELFF
>TRBV5-1|TRBJ2-3
CASRPTSGGSNTQYF
>TRBV29-1|TRBJ1-5
CSVLQGNQPQHF
>TRBV11-1|TRBJ2-2
CASSLSQGELFF
>TRBV12-3/TRBV12-4|TRBJ1-2
CASRPPGPLSPEGYTF
>TRBV3-1|TRBJ2-7
CASSPLGTGGASSSYEQYF
>TRBV28|TRBJ2-7
CASSLAARAQRLAGEQYF
>TRBV24-1|TRBJ2-2
CATSDEGTTGELFF
>TRBV19|TRBJ2-1
CASSIGHSGSYNEQFF
>TRBV5-1|TRBJ1-1
CASSLATANTEAFF
>TRBV7-2|TRBJ1-3
CASSRPGGENTIYF
>TRBV7-8|TRBJ2-3
CASSSLADTQYF
>TRBV10-3|TRBJ2-1
CAISEWQDGHNEQFF
>TRBV5-6|TRBJ2-7
CASSLGAPYEQYF
>TRBV29-1|TRBJ1-1
CSVGEGQGNTEAFF
>TRBV5-5|TRBJ1-2
CASSPVPGGHGYTF
>TRBV4-3|TRBJ1-2
CASSQDRAGYGYTF
>TRBV7-2|TRBJ2-2
CASSYGLVPGELFF
>TRBV6-2/TRBV6-3|TRBJ2-7
CASSYPPGQGVPPGYEQYF